This is a list of T cell receptor beta chains from one sample in a study of siplizumab effects on memory and regulatory T cells. Using immunoSEQ multiplex PCR, the repertoire was profiled, and TCRdb retains in-frame clones only, with some absent. The sample has 110,000 or so clones, 93% seen once. Sequencing was performed on non-Treg CD4+ T cells sorted from blood. These receptors all stem from a human donor in good health. Each CDR3 is given with its conserved first and last residue. A D gene is named only where the DNA matches it firmly. The size entry is marked missing in some rows and otherwise reads once, few, many or a size class.

CDR3aa	CDR3nt	abundance	d_gene	v_gene	j_gene
CASSPGTGATSTNTQYF	TGTGCCAGCAGTCCCGGGACAGGGGCTACCAGCACAAATACGCAGTATTTT	NA	TRBD1	TRBV5-5	TRBJ2-3
CASSESSAVPSLNYGYTF	TGTGCCAGCAGTGAATCGTCGGCGGTCCCCTCCCTTAACTATGGCTACACCTTC	once	NA	TRBV25-1	TRBJ1-2
CSVAGQNTGELFF	TGCAGCGTTGCGGGACAGAACACCGGGGAGCTGTTTTTT	NA	NA	TRBV29-1	TRBJ2-2
CAISAGNRNQPQHF	TGTGCCATCAGCGCGGGGAACCGCAATCAGCCCCAGCATTTT	NA	NA	TRBV10-3	TRBJ1-5
CASSIGQGGGSPLHF	TGTGCCAGTAGTATCGGACAGGGAGGAGGTTCACCCCTCCACTTT	NA	TRBD1	TRBV19	TRBJ1-6
CAGGDRTGRDEQFF	TGTGCTGGGGGCGACAGGACCGGAAGGGATGAGCAGTTCTTC	NA	NA	TRBV28	TRBJ2-1
CASSPRDSSGYTF	TGTGCCAGCAGCCCCCGGGACAGCTCTGGCTACACCTTC	NA	TRBD1	TRBV11-2	TRBJ1-2
CASNRGSPTDTQYF	TGTGCCAGCAACCGGGGGTCCCCCACAGATACGCAGTATTTT	once	NA	TRBV2	TRBJ2-3
CSARGGVGYTF	TGCAGTGCCCGGGGGGGTGTCGGCTACACCTTC	NA	NA	TRBV20-1	TRBJ1-2
CASSSRGTGFGLQRAFF	TGTGCCAGCAGCTCCAGAGGGACAGGTTTTGGACTTCAGAGAGCTTTCTTT	NA	TRBD1	TRBV13	TRBJ1-1
CAIQTSGARPDTQYF	TGTGCCATCCAGACTAGCGGGGCTCGGCCAGATACGCAGTATTTT	once	TRBD2	TRBV6-1	TRBJ2-3
CAGGEGGWDYGYTF	TGTGCCGGGGGAGAGGGAGGTTGGGACTATGGCTACACCTTC	NA	NA	TRBV2	TRBJ1-2
CASSLSGVNTEAFF	TGTGCCAGCAGCTTATCAGGGGTGAACACTGAAGCTTTCTTT	once	NA	TRBV7-8	TRBJ1-1
CASSDSGLGGGYTF	TGTGCCAGCAGTGATTCGGGCCTCGGAGGTGGCTACACCTTC	NA	NA	TRBV2	TRBJ1-2
CASSRRGTGYEQYF	TGTGCCAGTAGTCGCCGGGGGACAGGCTACGAGCAGTACTTC	NA	TRBD1	TRBV19	TRBJ2-7
CASGDSYEQYF	TGCGCCAGCGGAGACAGCTACGAGCAGTACTTC	NA	NA	TRBV5-1	TRBJ2-7
CAGGLGDTEAFF	TGTGCCGGGGGGCTGGGGGACACTGAAGCTTTCTTT	NA	NA	TRBV30	TRBJ1-1
CASSLGPDYGYTF	TGCGCCAGCAGCTTGGGGCCAGATTATGGCTACACCTTC	once	NA	TRBV5-1	TRBJ1-2
CASNPTGGGGYTF	TGTGCCAGCAACCCGACAGGGGGAGGTGGCTACACCTTC	NA	TRBD1	TRBV6-5	TRBJ1-2
CASSEQGNVQETQYF	TGTGCCAGTAGTGAACAGGGGAATGTCCAAGAGACCCAGTACTTC	NA	TRBD1	TRBV19	TRBJ2-5